Shown below are 18 T cell receptor beta chains from a single sample sequenced in a study of beta chain features in type 1 diabetes. The study's findings and limits: TCRB CDR3s were moderately but significantly shorter in Type 1 diabetes patients in all four CD4+ subsets.

Expressed TCRB transcripts were sequenced, since all the RNA that had been isolated was reverse transcribed. The method was immunoSEQ multiplex PCR; TCRdb's version includes in-frame clones alone and lacks a portion of them. Of about 150,000 clones listed, 7% to 9% are singletons. No antigen has been assigned to these receptors. The sample consisted of central memory CD4+ T cells from blood. These receptors originate from a man aged 18 to 29 with type 1 diabetes.

The V call is TRBV7-2, the J call TRBJ2-7; 9 positions agree with TRBD2. Germline CDR1 is SGHTA and CDR2 is FQGNSA. CDR3 length: 14 residues. V shed 5 bases and J 5 bases; nucleotides not matched to a gene: 7. CDR3: CASSLHSGSDEQYF. As DNA, the CDR3 is TGTGCCAGCAGCCTACATAGCGGGAGTGACGAGCAGTACTTC.

V gene TRBV6-6 combines with J gene TRBJ1-1, with a tentative D call TRBD1 (5 bases). Between the trimmed V and J ends, which lost 2 bases and 5 bases, there was a span of 9 bases. Germline V lookup: CDR1 MNHNY, CDR2 SVGAGI (reference sequence). CDR3 length: 13 residues. CDR3 bases: TGTGCCAGCAGTTACAATCGGGGGACTGAAGCTTTCTTT. Translation gives CASSYNRGTEAFF.

This clone was detected only a few times. The J gene is TRBJ1-4, the V gene TRBV25-1; no definite D call. CDR3 length: 14 residues. Germline CDR1 is MGHDK and CDR2 is SYGVNS. CDR3 in DNA: TGTGCGTCGGAAAGTCGGGCAACTAATGAAAAACTGTTTTTT. It translates to CASESRATNEKLFF.

A few counts support this clone. The V gene is TRBV7-9, the J gene TRBJ2-5; TRBD2 aligns across 7 bases. Germline lookup yields CDR1 SEHNR and CDR2 FQNEAQ (reference sequence). The V and J ends lost 5 bases and 2 bases, in that order; junction bases with no gene match: 8. The CDR3 has 15 amino acids. The chain's CDR3 is CASSNGGRDQETQYF. CDR3 in DNA: TGTGCCAGCAGCAACGGCGGGAGAGATCAAGAGACCCAGTACTTC.

Turning to this clone: Other DNA sequences in this sample translate to the same CDR3. The rearrangement uses TRBV28 and TRBJ2-5, with D maybe TRBD1 (6 bases). The CDR3 sequence is 12 residues long. CDR1 is MDHEN and CDR2 is SYDVKM in the germline V gene. The V end was cut by 9 bases, the J end by 4 bases, with 12 bases between. CDR3 nucleotide sequence: TGTGCCAGTACCCAGGGGAGAGAGACCCAGTACTTC. This gives the protein CASTQGRETQYF.

The chain joins TRBV2 to TRBJ1-2; 8 bases agree with TRBD1. Trimming removed 6 bases from V and 9 bases from J; junction bases left unmatched: 3. The V gene's germline CDR1 is SNHLY and CDR2 FYNNEI. CDR3 length: 11 residues. The CDR3 region has the DNA TGTGCCAGCAGGACAGGGGAGCGCTACACCTTC. Translation: CASRTGERYTF.

This rearrangement joins TRBV9 to TRBJ2-3; 9 positions match TRBD2. With V trimmed by 3 bases and J by 2 bases, 4 bases remained unmatched. CDR1 SGDLS and CDR2 YYNGEE come from the germline V gene. This CDR3 spans 15 amino acids. CDR3 loop: CASSAGLAFTDTQYF. The CDR3 nucleotides are TGTGCCAGCAGCGCCGGACTAGCGTTCACAGATACGCAGTATTTT. Looking up the rest from reference TRBV9 and TRBJ2-3 gives the full variable domain: DSGVTQTPKHLITATGQRVTLRCSPRSGDLSVYWYQQSLDQGLQFLIQYYNGEERAKGNILERFSAQQFPDLHSELNLSSLELGDSALYFCASSAGLAFTDTQYFGPGTRLTVL.

This chain uses TRBV29-1 with TRBJ2-1; 7 bases align to TRBD2. The CDR3 sequence is 13 residues long. Germline V gene data show CDR1 as SQVTM and CDR2 as ANQGSEA. V lost 7 bases and J lost 9; bases outside the gene matches: 12. CDR3 amino acids: CSGRLARAGEQFF. The CDR3 DNA sequence: TGCAGCGGCCGACTAGCTCGAGCAGGTGAGCAGTTCTTC.

This clone appeared a few times. The CDR3 DNA is TGTGCCAGCAGCTGGCGGGCTGACTACAATGAGCAGTTCTTC. It translates to CASSWRADYNEQFF. This chain links TRBV7-2 with TRBJ2-1; maybe TRBD2 (5 bases). CDR3 size: 14 residues. The ends were cut back, 4 bases at V and 3 bases at J, with 10 bases in the middle. Germline V gene data show CDR1 as SGHTA and CDR2 as FQGNSA.

Comments on this clone: Other DNA variants within this sample encode the same CDR3. CDR3 residues: CASSGVGETQYF. The CDR3 DNA sequence: TGTGCCAGCTCAGGGGTTGGGGAGACCCAGTACTTC. This chain connects TRBV2 to TRBJ2-5, with TRBD1 as a possible D gene (6 bases). Germline lookup yields CDR1 SNHLY and CDR2 FYNNEI. The V and J ends lost 8 bases and 5 bases respectively, with 12 bases between them. The CDR3 has 12 amino acids.

The rearrangement links TRBV7-9 to TRBJ1-5; D is unclear. The CDR3 consists of 12 residues. From germline, CDR1 is SEHNR and CDR2 FQNEAQ (reference sequence). Trimming left V 1 base short and J 6 bases short, with 4 bases between. The CDR3 is CASSLDSQPQHF. The CDR3 region has the DNA TGTGCCAGCAGCTTAGACAGTCAGCCCCAGCATTTT.

This chain links TRBV5-1 with TRBJ2-5, with 8 nucleotides matching TRBD2. V dropped 7 bases and J dropped 4; count of bases not matched to a gene: 9. CDR1 and CDR2 from the germline V gene are SGHRS and YFSETQ. The CDR3 consists of 14 residues. The CDR3 DNA is TGCGCCAGCTCCCCTCGCGGGAGGACAGAGACCCAGTACTTC. It encodes CASSPRGRTETQYF.

V and J are TRBV4-3 and TRBJ1-3; D gene ambiguous. This CDR3 contains 15 residues. Trimming left V 0 bases short and J 4 bases short, with 10 bases between. Germline V gives CDR1 LGHNA, CDR2 YSLEER. The CDR3 loop is CASSQDAATGNTIYF. In nucleotides, the CDR3 is TGCGCCAGCAGCCAAGATGCGGCGACGGGAAACACCATATATTTT.

V usage is TRBV7-8 and J usage is TRBJ1-5; 11 bases map to TRBD1. J gave up 5 bases and V 4 bases, and 4 bases lay outside the gene matches. The germline V gene encodes CDR1 SGHVS and CDR2 FQNEAQ. There are 15 residues in the CDR3. CDR3 in amino acids: CASSSTDRGHQPQHF. The CDR3 bases are TGTGCCAGCAGCTCGACGGACAGGGGGCATCAGCCCCAGCATTTT.

This clone has more than one count but fewer than ten. This chain uses TRBV9 with TRBJ2-2; possible D gene TRBD2, 6 bases. V was cut by 4 bases and J by 5 bases, with 21 bases left in between. The CDR3 is 17 residues long. Germline V gene data show CDR1 as SGDLS and CDR2 as YYNGEE. The CDR3: CASSPVGGSDFTGELFF. CDR3 bases: TGTGCCAGCAGCCCTGTGGGAGGTTCCGATTTTACCGGGGAGCTGTTTTTT.

In this sample, this clone turned up many times. V is TRBV25-1 and J is TRBJ1-6; D gene uncertain. The CDR3 has 12 amino acids. In germline, CDR1 is MGHDK, CDR2 SYGVNS. Deletions cut 3 bases from V and 11 bases from J, with 8 bases between. CDR3 coding DNA: TGTGCCAGCAGTGACCCCAGGACACCCCTCCACTTT. Translation: CASSDPRTPLHF.

This chain uses TRBV5-6 with TRBJ1-2, with 7 bases matching TRBD1. V was clipped by 4 bases and J by 4 bases; unmatched bases: 7. The CDR3 is 14 amino acids. Germline-derived CDR1 and CDR2 are SGHDT and YYEEEE. The CDR3 region has the DNA TGTGCCAGCAGCGGACCGGAGGGGGCCTATGGCTACACCTTC. Its translation is CASSGPEGAYGYTF.

The chain links TRBV29-1 to TRBJ1-1, with D tentatively TRBD1 (5 bases). V gave up 6 bases and J gave up 2 bases, with 19 bases separating them. The CDR3 covers 15 residues. Per germline, CDR1 SQVTM and CDR2 ANQGSEA. CDR3 nucleotide sequence: TGCAGCGTAACAGGTTCCGGGCGTGGAAACACTGAAGCTTTCTTT. This sequence encodes CSVTGSGRGNTEAFF.